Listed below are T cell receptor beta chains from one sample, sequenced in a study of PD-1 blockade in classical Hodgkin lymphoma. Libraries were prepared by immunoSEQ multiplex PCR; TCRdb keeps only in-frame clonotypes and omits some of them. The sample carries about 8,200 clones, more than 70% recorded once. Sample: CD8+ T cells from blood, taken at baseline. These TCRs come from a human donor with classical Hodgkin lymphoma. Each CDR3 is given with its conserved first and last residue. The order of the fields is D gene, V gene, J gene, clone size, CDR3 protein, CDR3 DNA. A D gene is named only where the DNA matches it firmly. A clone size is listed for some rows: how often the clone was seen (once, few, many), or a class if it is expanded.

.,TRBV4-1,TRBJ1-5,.,CASSLTDPWGNQPQHF,TGCGCCAGCAGCCTCACCGACCCGTGGGGCAATCAGCCCCAGCATTTT
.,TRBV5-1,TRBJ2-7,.,CASSWTDGSYEQYF,TGCGCCAGCAGCTGGACAGACGGGTCCTACGAGCAGTACTTC
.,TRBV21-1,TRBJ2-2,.,CASSKVRDSGELFF,TGTGCCAGCAGCAAAGTGAGGGATTCCGGGGAGCTGTTTTTT
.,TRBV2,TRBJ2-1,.,CASSDLGTPYNEQFF,TGTGCCAGCAGTGATCTAGGTACCCCCTACAATGAGCAGTTCTTC
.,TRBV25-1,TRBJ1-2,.,CASTAAGQPYGYTF,TGTGCCAGCACCGCCGCGGGGCAACCTTATGGCTACACCTTC
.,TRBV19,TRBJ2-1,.,CASSIGLVGYNEQFF,TGTGCCAGTAGTATAGGGCTAGTAGGCTACAATGAGCAGTTCTTC
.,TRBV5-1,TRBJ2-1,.,CASSLTGPSYNEQFF,TGCGCCAGCAGTTTAACGGGCCCTTCCTACAATGAGCAGTTCTTC
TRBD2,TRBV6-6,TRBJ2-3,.,CASSYSAGASTDTQYF,TGTGCCAGCAGTTACTCCGCGGGAGCTAGCACAGATACGCAGTATTTT
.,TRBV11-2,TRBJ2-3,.,CASSMTVIPTDTQYF,TGTGCCAGCAGCATGACAGTCATCCCCACAGATACGCAGTATTTT
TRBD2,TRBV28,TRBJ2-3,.,CASSTPLAGDTDTQYF,TGTGCCAGCAGCACCCCTCTAGCGGGGGACACAGATACGCAGTATTTT
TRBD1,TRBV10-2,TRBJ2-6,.,CASSDPYSTGARAFSGANVLTF,TGCGCCAGCAGCGACCCCTACTCGACAGGGGCGAGGGCCTTCTCTGGGGCCAACGTCCTGACTTTC
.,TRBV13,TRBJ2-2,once,CASSLVPGLGPLNTGELFF,TGTGCCAGCAGCTTAGTCCCCGGACTGGGACCACTGAACACCGGGGAGCTGTTTTTT
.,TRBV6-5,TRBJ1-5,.,CASSYAGNNQPQHF,TGTGCCAGCAGTTACGCAGGGAACAATCAGCCCCAGCATTTT
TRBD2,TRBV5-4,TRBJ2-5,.,CASGRRGGSGEQYF,TGTGCCAGCGGACGGCGGGGGGGCTCTGGAGAGCAGTACTTC
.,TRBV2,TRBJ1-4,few,CASSEEGTTNEKLFF,TGTGCCAGCAGTGAGGAAGGGACGACAAATGAAAAACTGTTTTTT
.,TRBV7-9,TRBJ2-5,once,CASSFAGGETQYF,TGTGCCAGCAGCTTCGCAGGCGGGGAGACCCAGTACTTC
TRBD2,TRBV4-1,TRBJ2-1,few,CASSQAAGTTHEQFF,TGCGCCAGCAGCCAAGCTGCCGGGACTACCCATGAGCAGTTCTTC